This TCR beta chain was identified in a study of untreated major depressive disorder. Clones were sequenced by immunoSEQ multiplex PCR, and TCRdb holds only the in-frame ones, with some missing. Here the sample spans around 13,000 clones, about 93% being singletons. Losses at the gene ends were 1 base for V and 3 bases for J; bases not matched to a gene: 1. CDR1 and CDR2 (germline): SGHNT, YYREEE (reference sequence). The CDR3 has 15 residues. Study results and limitations: CD4+ T cells from depressed patients used TRBV05-01 (Vbeta 5.1) more often than controls.

Worth noting for this clone: Antigen unknown.

This sequence was found in a man younger than 45 with major depressive disorder. Material: CD4+ T cells from PBMCs. The rearrangement uses TRBV5-4 and TRBJ1-6, with 7 bases identical to TRBD1. The CDR3 DNA reads TGTGCCAGCAGCTTGACAGGGGTCTATAATTCACCCCTCCACTTT. Translation gives CASSLTGVYNSPLHF.